A single sample is the source of the 9 T cell receptor beta chains below, sequenced in a study of spatial heterogeneity in lung cancer. TCRdb re-called the 5' RACE reads with MiXCR, one entry per CDR3 protein. The repertoire holds tens of thousands of distinct CDR3 sequences, with approximately 20% as singletons. Documented time point: blood at routine non-recurrence follow-up after resection. The sample in question was PBMCs, obtained at follow-up. The receptors stem from a male donor with early-stage non-small cell lung cancer.

This clonotype has a handful of counts. The V gene is TRBV7-8, the J gene TRBJ2-4; D remains ambiguous. This CDR3 is built from 16 residues. Deletions cut 3 bases from V and 6 bases from J, with 18 bases between. Germline loops: CDR1 SGHVS, CDR2 FQNEAQ. The CDR3 region is CASSFFSRAQGNIQYF. DNA for the CDR3: TGTGCCAGCAGCTTTTTCAGTAGGGCCCAAGGAAACATTCAGTACTTC.

This clonotype was picked up a small number of times. The V call is TRBV20-1, the J call TRBJ2-1, with 11 bases identical to TRBD2. Losses at the gene ends were 6 bases for V and 1 base for J; bases not matched to a gene: 8. Germline CDR1 is DFQATT and CDR2 is SNEGSKA (reference sequence). The length of the CDR3 is 16 residues. CDR3 region: CSAAGASGRSYNEQFF. The CDR3 DNA sequence: TGCAGTGCGGCTGGGGCTAGCGGGAGGTCCTACAATGAGCAGTTCTTC.

The V and J genes are TRBV27 and TRBJ1-2; 8 bases are a match to TRBD1. The CDR3 is 15 residues long. The J segment lost 4 bases and the V segment lost 5 bases, leaving 9 bases of the junction unmatched. Per the germline V gene, CDR1 is MNHEY and CDR2 is SMNVEV (reference sequence). The CDR3 reads CASSPTAGGLYGYTF. The CDR3 region has the DNA TGTGCCAGCAGTCCCACGGCAGGGGGCCTCTATGGCTACACCTTC.

This clonotype occurred a few times. V usage is TRBV3-1 and J usage is TRBJ1-2, with no clear D. Germline CDR1 is LGHDT and CDR2 is YNNKEL (reference sequence). V shed 1 base and J shed 5 bases, with 14 bases lying between them. The CDR3 loop spans 15 amino acids. The CDR3 coding sequence is TGTGCCAGCAGCCAAGGAGGTAGTCGGCCTTATGGCTACACCTTC. This gives the protein CASSQGGSRPYGYTF.

This clonotype was seen only a few times. The V and J genes are TRBV5-1 and TRBJ1-2; no definite D call. Germline V gene data show CDR1 as SGHRS and CDR2 as YFSETQ. The CDR3 totals 13 residues. The V end was cut by 5 bases, the J end by 2 bases, with 10 bases between. The CDR3 is CASSFDGNYGYTF. DNA for the CDR3: TGCGCCAGCAGTTTTGACGGGAACTATGGCTACACCTTC.

As to this clonotype: A much larger clone lies a single base off, so this may be a read error. CDR3 DNA sequence: TGCACCAGCAGCCAAGATGGTAGAGTAAACACCGGGGAGCTGTTTTTT. It yields the protein CTSSQDGRVNTGELFF. The gene calls are TRBV4-3 and TRBJ2-2; D is uncertain. The CDR3 runs 16 residues. Germline values: CDR1 LGHNA, CDR2 YSLEER.

V is TRBV6-1 and J is TRBJ2-7, with 12 bases matching TRBD2. The V and J ends lost 2 bases and 1 base, in that order; junction bases with no gene match: 6. This CDR3 has 17 residues. Germline V gives CDR1 MNHNS, CDR2 SASEGT. In DNA, the CDR3 is TGTGCCAGCAGTGAATCCCTGCTAGCGGGGGGGTCCTACGAGCAGTACGTC. This translates into CASSESLLAGGSYEQYV.

This clonotype came up a few times. This chain uses TRBV2 with TRBJ1-1; D might be TRBD1 (6 bases). Trimming pared 8 bases from V and 6 bases from J, leaving 16 bases between. Germline CDR1 is SNHLY and CDR2 is FYNNEI. This CDR3 is 13 amino acids long. This CDR3 reads CASGTGPLAEAFF. The CDR3 DNA reads as TGTGCCAGCGGAACAGGGCCTTTAGCTGAAGCTTTCTTT.

This clonotype was detected only a few times. V is TRBV9 and J is TRBJ1-3; D possibly corresponds to TRBD1 (5 bases). V was shortened by 3 bases and J by 8 bases, with 15 bases between the two germline ends. Per germline, CDR1 SGDLS and CDR2 YYNGEE. The CDR3 totals 14 residues. CDR3 coding DNA: TGTGCCAGCAGCGGGGGACGTTGGTCGGACACCATATATTTT. This codes for CASSGGRWSDTIYF.